The subject of this entry is one T cell receptor beta chain. Its antigen is still unknown. Looked up from germline, CDR1 is MNHEY and CDR2 is SMNVEV (reference sequence). The CDR3 runs 15 residues. The ends lost 0 bases at V and 3 bases at J; junction bases unmatched: 1. The data belong to a study of cytomegalovirus exposure and HLA in healthy donors. Regarding the study as a whole: Investigators reported 150 to 200 TCR beta chains as tied to cytomegalovirus. Rarity characterized most TCR sequences, yet some public TCRs appeared in many donors.

Here immunoSEQ multiplex PCR was the method, and the copy in TCRdb shows in-frame clones only, minus some. This sample has 86,000 or so clones, with about 95% found just once. The TCR sequence derives from a man between 18 and 35 years old in good health and CMV-seropositive. The specimen sequenced was PBMCs. The chain links TRBV27 to TRBJ2-3, with 9 bases fitting TRBD1. The CDR3 DNA reads as TGTGCCAGCAGTTTATCGGACAGGGGAACAGATACGCAGTATTTT. This gives the protein CASSLSDRGTDTQYF.